One T cell receptor (beta chain) is described in this entry. The target antigen is unknown. Primers included in the PCR were 60 Vbeta and 13 Jbeta primers. The table came from immunoSEQ multiplex PCR; TCRdb's copy has only in-frame clones and leaves some out. The sample comprises some 100,000 clones, 75% to 85% of which are singletons, and over 3.5% rests with the top ten. These data belong to a study of cytomegalovirus exposure and HLA in healthy donors. Study-wide background: Earlier sequencing of some 180 million T cells yielded nearly 120 million unique TCR beta sequences. Assignment to the Caucasian-associated ancestry cluster applied to 75% to 85% of the approximately 380 genotyped donors.

Findings and caveats of the study: As was reported, the HLA-A and HLA-B alleles of most subjects were accurately predicted from TCR beta sequences.

From germline, CDR1 is GTSNPN and CDR2 SVGIG (reference sequence). The CDR3 sequence is 14 residues long. V gave up 0 bases and J gave up 7 bases; unmatched junction bases: 3. The sequence was collected from a woman in her 50s in good health and CMV-seropositive. The rearrangement joins TRBV30 to TRBJ1-4; 9 bases line up with TRBD1. The specimen was PBMCs. For the CDR3, the DNA is TGTGCCTGGAGTGTAGGGACAGGGACTGAAAAACTGTTTTTT. It translates to CAWSVGTGTEKLFF.